This T cell receptor (beta chain) was sequenced for a study of T cell responses to AZD1222 COVID-19 vaccine. Comments on this clone: No antigen is known for it.

Study-level points and caveats: Dominant at 160-218 and 743-854, vaccine-associated CD4 TCRs also spanned spike. Two AZD1222 doses significantly raised spike-specific TCR breadth and depth over controls. Epitopes outside B.1.351 and B.1.1.7 mutated regions reportedly drew nearly half of spike TCRs. Clonal diversity may have been underestimated, and the donors were mostly white British, with more females than males.

Only in-frame clones appear in the TCRdb table, and some are missing; sequencing was by immunoSEQ multiplex PCR. The sample records approximately 88,000 clones, more than 75% being singletons. This receptor was taken from an adult in good health. Here the sequenced sample was peripheral blood, taken on day 0 of AZD1222 vaccination.

CDR3 in DNA: TGTGCCACCAGCCCCTCTCGGGGCTATGGCTACACCTTC. Protein sequence: CATSPSRGYGYTF. The chain has TRBV24-1 and TRBJ1-2; D gene uncertain. Germline assignment: CDR1 KGHDR and CDR2 SFDVKD. The CDR3 loop spans 13 amino acids. V gave up 7 bases and J gave up 4 bases, with 12 bases separating them.